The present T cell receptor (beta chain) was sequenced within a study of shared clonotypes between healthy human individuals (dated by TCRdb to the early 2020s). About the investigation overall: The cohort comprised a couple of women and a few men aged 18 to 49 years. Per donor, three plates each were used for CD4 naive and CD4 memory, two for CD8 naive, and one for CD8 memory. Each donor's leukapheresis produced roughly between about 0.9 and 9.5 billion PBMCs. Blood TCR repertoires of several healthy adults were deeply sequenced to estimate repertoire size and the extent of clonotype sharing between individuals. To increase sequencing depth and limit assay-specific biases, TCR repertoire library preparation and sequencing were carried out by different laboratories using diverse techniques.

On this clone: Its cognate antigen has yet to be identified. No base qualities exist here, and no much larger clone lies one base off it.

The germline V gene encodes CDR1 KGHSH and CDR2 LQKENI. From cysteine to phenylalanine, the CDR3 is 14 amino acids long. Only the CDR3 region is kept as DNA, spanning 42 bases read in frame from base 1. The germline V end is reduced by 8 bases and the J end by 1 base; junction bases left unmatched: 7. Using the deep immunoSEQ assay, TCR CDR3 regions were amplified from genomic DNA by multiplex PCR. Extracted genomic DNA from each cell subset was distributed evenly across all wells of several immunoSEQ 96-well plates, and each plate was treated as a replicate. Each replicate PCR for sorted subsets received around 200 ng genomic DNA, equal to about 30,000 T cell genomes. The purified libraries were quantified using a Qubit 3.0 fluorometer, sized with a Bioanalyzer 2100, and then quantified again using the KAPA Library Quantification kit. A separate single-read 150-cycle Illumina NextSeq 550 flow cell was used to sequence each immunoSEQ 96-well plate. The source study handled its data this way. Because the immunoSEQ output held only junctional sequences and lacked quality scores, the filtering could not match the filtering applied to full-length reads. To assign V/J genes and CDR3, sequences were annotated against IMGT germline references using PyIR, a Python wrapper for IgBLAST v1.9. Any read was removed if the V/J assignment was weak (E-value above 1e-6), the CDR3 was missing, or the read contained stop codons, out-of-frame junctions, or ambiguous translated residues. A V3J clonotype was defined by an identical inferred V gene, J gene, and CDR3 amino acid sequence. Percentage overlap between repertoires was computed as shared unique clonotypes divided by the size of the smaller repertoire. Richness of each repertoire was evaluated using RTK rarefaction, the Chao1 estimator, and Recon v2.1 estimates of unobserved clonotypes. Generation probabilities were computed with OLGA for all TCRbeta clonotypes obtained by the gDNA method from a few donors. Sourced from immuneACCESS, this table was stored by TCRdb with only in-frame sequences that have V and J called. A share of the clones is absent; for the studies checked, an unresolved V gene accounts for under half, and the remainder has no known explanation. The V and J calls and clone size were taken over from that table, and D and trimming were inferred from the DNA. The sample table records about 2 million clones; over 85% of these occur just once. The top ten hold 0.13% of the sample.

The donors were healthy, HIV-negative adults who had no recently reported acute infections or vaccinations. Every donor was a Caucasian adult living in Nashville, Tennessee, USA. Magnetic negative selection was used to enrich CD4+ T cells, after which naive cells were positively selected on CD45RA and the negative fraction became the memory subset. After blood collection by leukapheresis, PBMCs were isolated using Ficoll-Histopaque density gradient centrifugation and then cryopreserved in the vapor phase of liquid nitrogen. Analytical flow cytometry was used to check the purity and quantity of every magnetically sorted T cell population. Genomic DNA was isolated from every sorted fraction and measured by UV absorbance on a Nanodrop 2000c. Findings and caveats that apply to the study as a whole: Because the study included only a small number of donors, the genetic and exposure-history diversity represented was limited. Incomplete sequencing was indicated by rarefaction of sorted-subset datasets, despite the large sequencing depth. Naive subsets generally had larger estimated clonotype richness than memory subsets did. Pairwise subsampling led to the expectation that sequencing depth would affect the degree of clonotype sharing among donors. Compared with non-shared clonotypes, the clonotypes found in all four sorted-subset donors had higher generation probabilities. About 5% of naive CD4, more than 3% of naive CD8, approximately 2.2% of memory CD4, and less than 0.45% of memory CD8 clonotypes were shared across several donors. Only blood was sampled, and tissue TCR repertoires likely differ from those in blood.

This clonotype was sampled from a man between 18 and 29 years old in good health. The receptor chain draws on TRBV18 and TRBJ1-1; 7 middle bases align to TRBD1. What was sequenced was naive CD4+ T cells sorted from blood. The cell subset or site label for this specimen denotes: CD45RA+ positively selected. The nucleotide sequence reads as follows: TGTGCCAGCGCGACCGGGACAGAGAACACTGAAGCTTTCTTT. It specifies CASATGTENTEAFF.